These 18 T cell receptor beta chains were sequenced from one sample in a study of Graves' ophthalmopathy and Graves' hyperthyroidism. Amplifying from RNA transcripts, the study obtained TCR beta CDR3 regions. First-round RT-PCR relied on HTBI primers, and a second-round multiplex PCR came next. MiXCR, run by TCRdb on the multiplex PCR reads, gives a single entry per CDR3 protein. The repertoire holds a few hundred thousand distinct CDR3 sequences, with 21% as singletons. The specimen sequenced was peripheral blood. All receptors come from a woman aged 18-29 years with stable Graves' hyperthyroidism.

The CDR3 reads CASSSRWNTGELFF. The DNA of the CDR3 is TGTGCCAGCTCCTCACGTTGGAACACCGGGGAGCTGTTTTTT. The chain uses TRBV9 and TRBJ2-2; D uncertain. This CDR3 is 14 amino acids long. V was shortened by 7 bases and J by 1 base, with 11 bases between the two germline ends. Germline assignment: CDR1 SGDLS and CDR2 YYNGEE.

There are many counts of this clonotype. The chain recombines TRBV20-1 with TRBJ2-7, with unresolved D. The CDR3 totals 13 residues. CDR1 DFQATT and CDR2 SNEGSKA come from the germline V gene (reference sequence). Trimming cost V 2 bases and J 4 bases, with 12 bases left between them. The CDR3 DNA reads TGCAGTGCTAGACCCCCGCTCACTTACGAGCAGTACTTC. Amino acids: CSARPPLTYEQYF.

This clonotype occurred many times. The chain couples TRBV24-1 to TRBJ2-2; D gene ambiguous. The length of the CDR3 is 16 residues. V was pared by 4 bases and J by 1 base, with 12 bases between. From germline, CDR1 is KGHDR and CDR2 SFDVKD. The CDR3 DNA is TGTGCCACCAGTGACCCTTGGACGGGGAACACCGGGGAGCTGTTTTTT. It translates to CATSDPWTGNTGELFF.

This clonotype was detected ten times or more. The chain recombines TRBV28 with TRBJ2-7, with D possibly being TRBD2 (6 bases). CDR3 length: 13 residues. The germline V gene encodes CDR1 MDHEN and CDR2 SYDVKM. V was shortened by 2 bases and J by 6 bases, with 11 bases between the two germline ends. The CDR3 sequence is CASSLGLASEQYF. For the CDR3, the DNA is TGTGCCAGCAGTTTAGGCCTAGCGTCCGAGCAGTACTTC.

This clonotype was detected many times. The V call is TRBV20-1, the J call TRBJ1-1, with D possibly matching TRBD1 (6 bases). CDR1 is DFQATT, CDR2 SNEGSKA, per germline (reference sequence). The CDR3 consists of 13 residues. V lost 5 bases to trimming and J lost 3 bases, with 13 bases between them. In DNA form, the CDR3 reads TGCAGTGCTTGGACAGCCGGATACACTGAAGCTTTCTTT. It specifies CSAWTAGYTEAFF.

This clonotype has a count of ten or more. This rearrangement joins TRBV15 to TRBJ1-5; D is ambiguous. Germline V gene sequence: CDR1 LNHNV, CDR2 YYDKDF (reference sequence). V was clipped by 0 bases and J by 4 bases, with 4 bases between them. The CDR3 consists of 13 residues. Here the CDR3 DNA reads TGTGCCACCAGCAGAGATCGAAATCAGCCCCAGCATTTT. This translates into CATSRDRNQPQHF.

This clonotype was detected ten times or more. The chain links TRBV12-3 or TRBV12-4 to TRBJ1-1, with 8 bases lining up with TRBD1. This CDR3 contains 12 residues. V shed 6 bases, J shed 11 bases, and the junction held 8 bases outside the gene matches. The CDR3 is CASSWTGPGAFF. The CDR3 region has the DNA TGTGCCAGCAGCTGGACAGGGCCAGGGGCTTTCTTT.

In this sample, this clonotype turned up many times. The rearrangement uses TRBV6-5 and TRBJ2-7; a possible D gene is TRBD1 (5 bases). V was clipped by 7 bases and J by 2 bases, with 15 bases between them. Germline V gene lookup returns CDR1 MNHEY and CDR2 SVGAGI. The CDR3 spans 14 residues. The CDR3 is CASTLRTFPYEQYF. In DNA, the CDR3 is TGTGCCAGCACTTTGAGGACATTTCCCTACGAGCAGTACTTC.

This clonotype showed up many times. The chain is built from TRBV5-1 and TRBJ2-7, with D hard to call. The germline CDR1 and CDR2 sequences are SGHRS and YFSETQ. The CDR3 runs to 12 residues. V was shortened by 1 base and J by 7 bases, with 9 bases between the two germline ends. The CDR3 is CASSLLGWEQYF. Here the CDR3 DNA reads TGCGCCAGCAGCTTGCTGGGCTGGGAGCAGTACTTC. The variable domain in full, completed from reference TRBV5-1 and TRBJ2-7, reads KAGVTQTPRYLIKTRGQQVTLSCSPISGHRSVSWYQQTPGQGLQFLFEYFSETQRNKGNFPGRFSGRQFSNSRSEMNVSTLELGDSALYLCASSLLGWEQYFGPGTRLTVT.

This clonotype was seen ten or more times. The chain combines TRBV7-8 with TRBJ2-5; D may correspond to TRBD1 or TRBD2 (5 bases each). The germline V and J ends were trimmed by 3 bases and 1 base, with 9 bases remaining between them. Germline assignment: CDR1 SGHVS and CDR2 FQNEAQ. The CDR3 has 14 amino acids. This CDR3 is CASSLGEFQETQYF. The CDR3 DNA reads TGTGCCAGCAGCTTGGGGGAGTTCCAAGAGACCCAGTACTTC.

In this sample, this clonotype turned up many times. The chain carries TRBV28 and TRBJ1-1; D is possibly TRBD1 (5 bases). The CDR3 runs 12 residues. Trimming left V 7 bases short and J 4 bases short, with 10 bases between. CDR1 MDHEN and CDR2 SYDVKM come from the germline V gene. The CDR3 nucleotides read TGTGCCAGCACCAGGAGGGGCACTGAAGCTTTCTTT. Its protein is CASTRRGTEAFF.

With regard to this clonotype: A junction end diverges from the germline sequence, so it may reflect a read error. The rearrangement uses TRBV11-3 and TRBJ2-2; a weak D match, TRBD1 (6 bases). The V gene's germline CDR1 is SGHNT and CDR2 YENEEA. The CDR3 is made up of 13 amino acids. The DNA for the CDR3 is TGTGTCAGCAGGGGCCGTAACACCGGGGAGCTGTTTTTT. This codes for CVSRGRNTGELFF.

This clonotype was observed a single time. An end of the junction does not agree with germline; a read error may underlie this. This chain joins TRBV6-1 and TRBJ1-5; no firm D call. The CDR3 is 14 amino acids. Germline V gene lookup returns CDR1 MNHNS and CDR2 SASEGT. DNA of the CDR3: TGTGCCAGCAGTGAAGCGGTACGAAATCAGCCTCAGCATTTT. This codes for CASSEAVRNQPQHF.

This clonotype was seen repeatedly, ten times or more. The J gene is TRBJ1-1, the V gene TRBV7-9, with D possibly being TRBD1 (6 bases). The CDR3 is 15 residues long. Trimming removed 2 bases from V and 0 bases from J, with 10 bases in between. Germline V CDR1 and CDR2: SEHNR, FQNEAQ (reference sequence). The CDR3 DNA sequence: TGTGCCAGCAGCTTATGGGACACCATGAACACTGAAGCTTTCTTT. Translating it yields CASSLWDTMNTEAFF.

The rearrangement uses TRBV12-3 or TRBV12-4 and TRBJ2-5; TRBD2 matches at 10 bases. The J segment lost 5 bases and the V segment lost 6 bases, leaving 9 bases of the junction unmatched. This CDR3 is 15 amino acids long. CDR3 nucleotide sequence: TGTGCCAGCAGCGTAGCGGGGGGTCCCTCGGAGACCCAGTACTTC. Amino acid sequence: CASSVAGGPSETQYF.

This clonotype was detected many times. The chain combines TRBV13 with TRBJ1-6; D call uncertain. The germline CDR1 and CDR2 sequences are PRHDT and FYEKMQ (reference sequence). The CDR3 length is 13 residues. The V end was cut by 1 base, the J end by 12 bases, with 10 bases between. The CDR3 bases are TGTGCCAGCAGCTTAGCAGGCTGGGGACCCCTCCACTTT. Its protein is CASSLAGWGPLHF.

In its sample, this clonotype was seen many times. V usage is TRBV28 and J usage is TRBJ1-2, with unresolved D. Germline CDR1 and CDR2: MDHEN and SYDVKM. Deletions cut 6 bases from V and 5 bases from J, with 16 bases between. There are 14 residues in the CDR3. The CDR3 loop is CASSPLVGEYGYTF. The CDR3 DNA reads TGTGCCAGCAGCCCTCTGGTCGGGGAGTATGGCTACACCTTC.

This clonotype was observed at least ten times. This sequence joins TRBV19 and TRBJ2-2, with TRBD1 as a possible D gene (6 bases). There are 13 residues in the CDR3. CDR1 is LNHDA, CDR2 SQIVND, per germline (reference sequence). Trimming shortened V by 5 bases and J by 7 bases, and 11 bases separated the two germline ends. CDR3 bases: TGTGCCAGTAGTTCAACAGGGCGCGGGGAGCTGTTTTTT. Residues: CASSSTGRGELFF.